The rows below give T cell receptor beta chains drawn from one sample of a study of blood T cell repertoires in COVID-19. TCRdb's copy holds only in-frame clones and misses some; the assay was immunoSEQ multiplex PCR. This table holds about 380,000 clones, about 90% found once. Sequenced: peripheral blood. The origin of the receptors is a man aged 18 to 30 with active or convalescent COVID-19. The CDR3 runs from the conserved cysteine through the conserved F or W. D genes are given only for firm matches. Expanded clones are given a class, and other clones once, few, many or no size at all.

clone size: once
D gene: NA
V gene: TRBV27
J gene: TRBJ2-2
CDR3 DNA: TGTGCCAGCAGTTCCCGGGACACTAACACCGGGGAGCTGTTTTTT
CDR3 protein: CASSSRDTNTGELFF

clone size: NA
D gene: NA
V gene: TRBV18
J gene: TRBJ1-1
CDR3 DNA: TGTGCCAGCTCACCTTTCAGCGGATCCACTGAAGCTTTCTTT
CDR3 protein: CASSPFSGSTEAFF

clone size: once
D gene: NA
V gene: TRBV12-3/TRBV12-4
J gene: TRBJ2-7
CDR3 DNA: TGTGCCAGCGGGGGGAAGGGCTACGAGCAGTACTTC
CDR3 protein: CASGGKGYEQYF

clone size: NA
D gene: TRBD2
V gene: TRBV28
J gene: TRBJ2-3
CDR3 DNA: TGTGCCAGCAGTTCCCGGACTAGATGGAACATTGTTACGCAGTATTTT
CDR3 protein: CASSSRTRWNIVTQYF

clone size: NA
D gene: NA
V gene: TRBV29-1
J gene: TRBJ2-3
CDR3 DNA: TGCAGCGCCTTGACAGATACGCAGTATTTT
CDR3 protein: CSALTDTQYF

clone size: once
D gene: TRBD2
V gene: TRBV20-1
J gene: TRBJ2-1
CDR3 DNA: TGCAGTGCTAGTGGACTAGCGGGAGTTGAGCAGTTCTTC
CDR3 protein: CSASGLAGVEQFF

clone size: once
D gene: TRBD1
V gene: TRBV10-1
J gene: TRBJ2-2
CDR3 DNA: TGCGCCAGCGGCGGACAGGGCAACACCGGGGAGCTGTTTTTT
CDR3 protein: CASGGQGNTGELFF

clone size: NA
D gene: TRBD2
V gene: TRBV10-3
J gene: TRBJ2-1
CDR3 DNA: TGTGCCATCAGAATTTCCGGGGGGAGATACAATGAGCAGTTCTTC
CDR3 protein: CAIRISGGRYNEQFF

clone size: NA
D gene: TRBD2
V gene: TRBV28
J gene: TRBJ2-7
CDR3 DNA: TGTGCCAGCAGTTTACTTCCTAGCGGGGGCTACGAGCAGTACTTC
CDR3 protein: CASSLLPSGGYEQYF

clone size: NA
D gene: NA
V gene: TRBV5-1
J gene: TRBJ2-7
CDR3 DNA: TGCGCCAGCAGCTTGTGGGCCTCGGCCTACGAGCAGTACTTC
CDR3 protein: CASSLWASAYEQYF

clone size: NA
D gene: NA
V gene: TRBV5-4
J gene: TRBJ1-1
CDR3 DNA: TGTGCCAGCAGCTTGGATACCGCCGAAAGCTCCATGAACACTGAAGCTTTCTTT
CDR3 protein: CASSLDTAESSMNTEAFF

clone size: NA
D gene: NA
V gene: TRBV7-8
J gene: TRBJ1-4
CDR3 DNA: TGTGCCAGCAGCCCGAGAGCGGGGGCCTTGAGGGGTCGGTCTAATGAAAAACTGTTTTTT
CDR3 protein: CASSPRAGALRGRSNEKLFF

clone size: NA
D gene: TRBD1
V gene: TRBV7-9
J gene: TRBJ1-2
CDR3 DNA: TGTGCCAGCAGCTTTGGAAAGACAGGGACGGGATACTATGGCTACACCTTC
CDR3 protein: CASSFGKTGTGYYGYTF

clone size: once
D gene: TRBD2
V gene: TRBV5-1
J gene: TRBJ2-5
CDR3 DNA: TGCGCCAGCAGCTTATCTAGCGGGCAAGAGACCCAGTACTTC
CDR3 protein: CASSLSSGQETQYF

clone size: NA
D gene: NA
V gene: TRBV12-5
J gene: TRBJ1-1
CDR3 DNA: TGTGCTAGTGGTTTCATTGTTCAGGAGGGCAACATGAACACTGAAGCTTTCTTT
CDR3 protein: CASGFIVQEGNMNTEAFF

clone size: NA
D gene: TRBD2
V gene: TRBV6-2/TRBV6-3
J gene: TRBJ2-1
CDR3 DNA: TGTGCCAGCAGTGCCGGGACTAGCTTTTTCATGGGGCAGTTCTTC
CDR3 protein: CASSAGTSFFMGQFF

clone size: NA
D gene: TRBD2
V gene: TRBV15
J gene: TRBJ2-3
CDR3 DNA: TGTGCCACCAGCAGAGATCGCGGCGGGGGGATGACAGATACGCAGTATTTT
CDR3 protein: CATSRDRGGGMTDTQYF

clone size: NA
D gene: TRBD2
V gene: TRBV6-2/TRBV6-3
J gene: TRBJ2-3
CDR3 DNA: TGTGCCAGCAGTTCCTTTTCGCTAGCGGAGCTTACAGATACGCAGTATTTT
CDR3 protein: CASSSFSLAELTDTQYF

clone size: NA
D gene: NA
V gene: TRBV4-3
J gene: TRBJ1-4
CDR3 DNA: TGCGCCAGCAGCCAAGATTGGATCGGAGGGGCTAATGAAAAACTGTTTTTT
CDR3 protein: CASSQDWIGGANEKLFF

clone size: few
D gene: NA
V gene: TRBV7-9
J gene: TRBJ1-1
CDR3 DNA: TGTGCCAGCAGCTTAGAGGGAGTGGGTACTGAAGCTTTCTTT
CDR3 protein: CASSLEGVGTEAFF

clone size: NA
D gene: NA
V gene: TRBV11-2
J gene: TRBJ1-3
CDR3 DNA: TGTGCCAGCAGCTTCCCTCGGGACACCATATATTTT
CDR3 protein: CASSFPRDTIYF

clone size: once
D gene: TRBD1
V gene: TRBV7-2
J gene: TRBJ2-7
CDR3 DNA: TGTGCCAGCAGTCGAATCCCGGGACAGGGTGTGGGGGAGCAGTACTTC
CDR3 protein: CASSRIPGQGVGEQYF

clone size: many
D gene: NA
V gene: TRBV6-4
J gene: TRBJ2-2
CDR3 DNA: TGTGCCAGCAGTGTTACTCCCACCGGGGAGCTGTTTTTT
CDR3 protein: CASSVTPTGELFF

clone size: NA
D gene: TRBD2
V gene: TRBV7-6
J gene: TRBJ2-7
CDR3 DNA: TGTGCCAGCAGCACGGGGGGATACGAGCAGTACTTC
CDR3 protein: CASSTGGYEQYF

clone size: NA
D gene: TRBD1
V gene: TRBV4-1
J gene: TRBJ2-3
CDR3 DNA: TGCGCCAGCAGCCAACTGGACAGGGGCACAGATACGCAGTATTTT
CDR3 protein: CASSQLDRGTDTQYF

clone size: NA
D gene: TRBD1
V gene: TRBV5-6
J gene: TRBJ2-1
CDR3 DNA: TGTGCCAGCAGACAGGGGAGCTCCTACAATGAGCAGTTCTTC
CDR3 protein: CASRQGSSYNEQFF

clone size: NA
D gene: NA
V gene: TRBV18
J gene: TRBJ2-5
CDR3 DNA: TGTGCCAGCTCACCACCGTTTGGTAGCGTCGAGACCCAGTACTTC
CDR3 protein: CASSPPFGSVETQYF

clone size: NA
D gene: TRBD2
V gene: TRBV28
J gene: TRBJ2-1
CDR3 DNA: TGTGCCAGCAGAGGACTAGCGGGTGGTAAAGGCTCCTACAATGAGCAGTTCTTC
CDR3 protein: CASRGLAGGKGSYNEQFF

clone size: once
D gene: TRBD1
V gene: TRBV19
J gene: TRBJ1-2
CDR3 DNA: TGTGCCAGTAGTCTCTCGGACAGGGATAATGGCTACACCTTC
CDR3 protein: CASSLSDRDNGYTF

clone size: NA
D gene: TRBD2
V gene: TRBV5-1
J gene: TRBJ2-3
CDR3 DNA: TGCGCCAGCAGCTTGGTAGCGGGGGTCACAGATACGCAGTATTTT
CDR3 protein: CASSLVAGVTDTQYF

clone size: NA
D gene: TRBD1
V gene: TRBV6-5
J gene: TRBJ1-4
CDR3 DNA: TGTGCCAGCAGCCGCGGGACAGCTAATGAAAAACTGTTTTTT
CDR3 protein: CASSRGTANEKLFF

clone size: NA
D gene: TRBD1
V gene: TRBV3-1/TRBV3-2
J gene: TRBJ2-7
CDR3 DNA: TGTGCCAGCAGCCCACGGGACAGGGGTTCCTACGAGCAGTACTTC
CDR3 protein: CASSPRDRGSYEQYF

clone size: NA
D gene: NA
V gene: TRBV19
J gene: TRBJ1-5
CDR3 DNA: TGTGCCAGTAGTGTCCGCGGAACTTATAGCAATCAGCCCCAGCATTTT
CDR3 protein: CASSVRGTYSNQPQHF

clone size: NA
D gene: NA
V gene: TRBV5-5
J gene: TRBJ2-1
CDR3 DNA: TGTGCCAGCAGCTCCCGACAAGTCTCCTACAATGAGCAGTTCTTC
CDR3 protein: CASSSRQVSYNEQFF

clone size: NA
D gene: NA
V gene: TRBV25-1
J gene: TRBJ2-5
CDR3 DNA: TGTGCCAGCAGTATACAGGGGGGGATGGAGACCCAGTACTTC
CDR3 protein: CASSIQGGMETQYF

clone size: NA
D gene: NA
V gene: TRBV28
J gene: TRBJ1-2
CDR3 DNA: TGTGCCAGCAGTTTATCACACCTCTATGGCTACACCTTC
CDR3 protein: CASSLSHLYGYTF

clone size: NA
D gene: NA
V gene: TRBV20-1
J gene: TRBJ2-3
CDR3 DNA: TGCAGTGCCCAGCGGGCAGATACGCAGTATTTT
CDR3 protein: CSAQRADTQYF

clone size: NA
D gene: TRBD1
V gene: TRBV20-1
J gene: TRBJ2-1
CDR3 DNA: TGCAGTGCTAGTTCCAGGGGGCCGTGGAATGAGCAGTTCTTC
CDR3 protein: CSASSRGPWNEQFF

clone size: NA
D gene: NA
V gene: TRBV7-8
J gene: TRBJ1-1
CDR3 DNA: TGTGCCAGCAGCCAAACGGGGGGGATGAACACTGAAGCTTTCTTT
CDR3 protein: CASSQTGGMNTEAFF

clone size: NA
D gene: TRBD1
V gene: TRBV19
J gene: TRBJ1-2
CDR3 DNA: TGTGCCAGTAGTAACCGACAGGGCTATGGCTACACCTTC
CDR3 protein: CASSNRQGYGYTF

clone size: NA
D gene: TRBD2
V gene: TRBV5-1
J gene: TRBJ2-5
CDR3 DNA: TGCGCCAGCAGCCCGGGACTAGCGGCAGAGACCCAGTACTTC
CDR3 protein: CASSPGLAAETQYF

clone size: NA
D gene: TRBD2
V gene: TRBV24-1
J gene: TRBJ2-7
CDR3 DNA: TGTGCCACCAGTGACCCGACTAGCGGGAGGGCCTACGAGCAGTACTTC
CDR3 protein: CATSDPTSGRAYEQYF

clone size: NA
D gene: NA
V gene: TRBV6-2/TRBV6-3
J gene: TRBJ2-5
CDR3 DNA: TGTGCCAGCAGTTATTCCGAGAGGGACCAAGAGACCCAGTACTTC
CDR3 protein: CASSYSERDQETQYF

clone size: NA
D gene: NA
V gene: TRBV11-2
J gene: TRBJ2-7
CDR3 DNA: TGTGCCAGCAGCTTAGATCTCTACGAGCAGTACTTC
CDR3 protein: CASSLDLYEQYF

clone size: NA
D gene: TRBD2
V gene: TRBV25-1
J gene: TRBJ2-5
CDR3 DNA: TGTGCCAGCAGTGAAGGTATTCTAGCGGGGGTACAAGAGACCCAGTACTTC
CDR3 protein: CASSEGILAGVQETQYF